The 10 T cell receptor beta chains below come from one sample, sequenced in a study of cytomegalovirus exposure and HLA in healthy donors (dated by TCRdb to the late 2010s). The method was the immunoSEQ multiplex PCR assay. A mixture of 60 forward primers for TCR Vbeta segments and 13 reverse primers for TCR Jbeta segments was used in the multiplex PCR. Held by TCRdb, this immuneACCESS table contains in-frame sequences only and omits some clones. Under half of the omission traces to an unresolved V gene where checked; the cause of the rest is unknown. The sample yields about 280,000 clones; about 90% were counted once. Together, the top ten hold approximately 2.2% of the sample. The sample was PBMCs. The receptor set was obtained from a woman in her late teens or twenties in good health and CMV-seronegative.

The rearrangement joins TRBV6-5 to TRBJ2-7, with a tentative D call TRBD1 (5 bases). Germline V CDR1 and CDR2: MNHEY, SVGAGI. The CDR3 contains 15 residues. Trimming cost V 0 bases and J 4 bases, with 13 bases left between them. The CDR3 coding sequence is TGTGCCAGCAGTTACTCGAAGGGGCGATCTTACGAGCAGTACTTC. It encodes CASSYSKGRSYEQYF.

The V and J genes are TRBV7-3 and TRBJ1-2, with D perhaps TRBD1 (5 bases). The CDR3 loop spans 15 amino acids. Trimming took off 2 bases at V and 4 bases at J, with 14 bases between the two ends. Germline CDR1 is SGHTA and CDR2 is FQGTGA. This CDR3 is CASSLSGGSSYGYTF. DNA of the CDR3: TGTGCCAGCAGCTTATCGGGGGGGTCTAGCTATGGCTACACCTTC. Complete variable domain (other parts from reference TRBV7-3 and TRBJ1-2): GAGVSQTPSNKVTEKGKYVELRCDPISGHTALYWYRQSLGQGPEFLIYFQGTGAADDSGLPNDRFFAVRPEGSVSTLKIQRTERGDSAVYLCASSLSGGSSYGYTFGSGTRLTVV.

The CDR3 region is CAISKERTGGFSPLHF. CDR3 coding DNA: TGTGCCATCAGCAAGGAGAGGACAGGGGGGTTTTCACCCCTCCACTTT. The chain combines TRBV10-3 with TRBJ1-6; 10 nucleotides align to TRBD1. Unmatched junction bases numbered 11, after V lost 6 bases and J lost 9 bases. CDR1 is ENHRY, CDR2 SYGVKD, per germline. There are 16 residues in the CDR3.

DNA for the CDR3: TGTGCCAGCAGTGCGAGATTACCCGGCGGAGATACGCAGTATTTT. This sequence encodes CASSARLPGGDTQYF. V is TRBV28 and J is TRBJ2-3; D not certain. Trimming shortened V by 5 bases and J by 5 bases, and 17 bases separated the two germline ends. Germline V gene sequence: CDR1 MDHEN, CDR2 SYDVKM. The CDR3 length is 15 residues.

This clone was picked up one time. The chain combines TRBV19 with TRBJ2-2, with D tentatively TRBD2 (5 bases). The CDR3 extends over 16 amino acids. Trimming shortened V by 1 base and J by 2 bases, and 11 bases separated the two germline ends. CDR1 and CDR2 from the germline V gene are LNHDA and SQIVND (reference sequence). The CDR3 spells CASSIVVGSNTGELFF. The DNA for the CDR3 is TGTGCCAGTAGTATAGTAGTGGGGAGCAACACCGGGGAGCTGTTTTTT.

This chain links TRBV13 with TRBJ2-5; 11 bases are shared with TRBD2. This CDR3 comprises 16 residues. V lost 5 bases to trimming and J lost 5 bases; unmatched junction nucleotides: 10. Germline V gives CDR1 PRHDT, CDR2 FYEKMQ (reference sequence). CDR3 protein: CASSRRLAGSRETQYF. In nucleotides, the CDR3 is TGTGCCAGCAGCCGTCGACTAGCGGGGTCGAGGGAGACCCAGTACTTC.

The chain couples TRBV6-5 to TRBJ2-6; possibly TRBD1 for D (5 bases). Germline CDR1 reads MNHEY; CDR2 reads SVGAGI. V lost 8 bases, J lost 0 bases, and 11 bases lay in between. This CDR3 has 15 amino acids. The DNA for the CDR3 is TGTGCCAGCGGACATTCGAGCTCTGGGGCCAACGTCCTGACTTTC. It encodes CASGHSSSGANVLTF.

The chain carries TRBV7-3 and TRBJ1-2; D remains ambiguous. The CDR3 spans 13 residues. Trimming removed 4 bases from V and 4 bases from J, with 10 bases in between. Germline values: CDR1 SGHTA, CDR2 FQGTGA. The CDR3 coding sequence is TGTGCCAGCAGCTCCTCCCGCAGCTATGGCTACACCTTC. It specifies CASSSSRSYGYTF.

This chain links TRBV7-9 with TRBJ1-4; D is ambiguous. This CDR3 comprises 15 residues. Trimming removed 2 bases from V and 7 bases from J, with 14 bases in between. Germline V CDR1 and CDR2: SEHNR, FQNEAQ (reference sequence). The CDR3 DNA follows: TGTGCCAGCAGCTTAAACGGATTCTCGGGTGAAAAACTGTTTTTT. Its protein product is CASSLNGFSGEKLFF.

The genes are TRBV4-1 and TRBJ2-7, with 12 bases aligning to TRBD1. The CDR3 spans 18 residues. Germline CDR1 and CDR2: MGHRA and YSYEKL. The V and J ends lost 9 bases and 0 bases, in that order; junction bases with no gene match: 15. The CDR3 DNA follows: TGCGCCAGACTCGGCCGGGACAGGGGGCCCAAAACCTCCTACGAGCAGTACTTC. This gives the protein CARLGRDRGPKTSYEQYF.